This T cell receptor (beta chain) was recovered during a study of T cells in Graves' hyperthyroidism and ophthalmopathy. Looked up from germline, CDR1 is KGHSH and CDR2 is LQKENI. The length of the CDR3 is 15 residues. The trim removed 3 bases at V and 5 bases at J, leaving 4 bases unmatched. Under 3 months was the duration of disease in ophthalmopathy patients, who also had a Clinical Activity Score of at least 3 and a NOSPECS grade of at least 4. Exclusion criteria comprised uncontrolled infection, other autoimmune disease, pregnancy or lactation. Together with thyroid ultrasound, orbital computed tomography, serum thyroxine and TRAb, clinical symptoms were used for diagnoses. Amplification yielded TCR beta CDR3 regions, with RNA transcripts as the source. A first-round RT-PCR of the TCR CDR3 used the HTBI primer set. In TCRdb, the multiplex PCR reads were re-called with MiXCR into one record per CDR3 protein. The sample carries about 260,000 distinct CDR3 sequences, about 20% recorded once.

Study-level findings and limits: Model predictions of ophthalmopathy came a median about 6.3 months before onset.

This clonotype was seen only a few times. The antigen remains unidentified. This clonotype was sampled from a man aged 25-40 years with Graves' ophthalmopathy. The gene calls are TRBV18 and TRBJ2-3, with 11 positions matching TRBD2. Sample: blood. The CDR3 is CASSPVLAGGDTQYF. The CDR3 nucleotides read TGTGCCAGCTCACCGGTTCTAGCGGGAGGAGATACGCAGTATTTT.